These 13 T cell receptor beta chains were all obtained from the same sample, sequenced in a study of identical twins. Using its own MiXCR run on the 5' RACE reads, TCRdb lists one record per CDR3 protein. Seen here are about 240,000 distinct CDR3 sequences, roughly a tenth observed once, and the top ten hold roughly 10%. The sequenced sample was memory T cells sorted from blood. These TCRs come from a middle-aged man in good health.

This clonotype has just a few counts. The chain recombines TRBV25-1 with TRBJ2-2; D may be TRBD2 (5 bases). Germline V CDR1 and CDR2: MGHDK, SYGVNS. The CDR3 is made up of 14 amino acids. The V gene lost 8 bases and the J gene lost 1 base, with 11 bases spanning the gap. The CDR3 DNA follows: TGTGCCAGCGGCGGGCGGTTGAACACCGGGGAGCTGTTTTTT. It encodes CASGGRLNTGELFF. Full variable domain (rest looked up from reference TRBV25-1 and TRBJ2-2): EADIYQTPRYLVIGTGKKITLECSQTMGHDKMYWYQQDPGMELHLIHYSYGVNSTEKGDLSSESTVSRIRTEHFPLTLESARPSHTSQYLCASGGRLNTGELFFGEGSRLTVL.

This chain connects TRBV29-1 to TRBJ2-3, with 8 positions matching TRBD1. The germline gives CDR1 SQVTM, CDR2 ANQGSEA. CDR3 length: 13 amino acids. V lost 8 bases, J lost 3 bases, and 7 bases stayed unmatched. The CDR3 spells CSTGQGFTDTQYF. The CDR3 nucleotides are TGCAGCACCGGACAGGGTTTTACAGATACGCAGTATTTT.

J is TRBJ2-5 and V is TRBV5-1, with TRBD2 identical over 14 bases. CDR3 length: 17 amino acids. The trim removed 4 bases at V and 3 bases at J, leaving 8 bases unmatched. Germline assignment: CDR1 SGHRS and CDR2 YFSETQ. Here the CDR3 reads CASSPPGLAGVEETQYF. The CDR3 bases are TGCGCCAGCAGCCCCCCGGGACTAGCGGGAGTAGAAGAGACCCAGTACTTC.

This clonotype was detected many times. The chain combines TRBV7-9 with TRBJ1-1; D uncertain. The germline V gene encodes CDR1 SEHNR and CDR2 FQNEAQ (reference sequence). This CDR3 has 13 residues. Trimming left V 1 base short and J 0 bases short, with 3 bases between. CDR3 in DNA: TGTGCCAGCAGCTTAGACATGAACACTGAAGCTTTCTTT. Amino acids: CASSLDMNTEAFF.

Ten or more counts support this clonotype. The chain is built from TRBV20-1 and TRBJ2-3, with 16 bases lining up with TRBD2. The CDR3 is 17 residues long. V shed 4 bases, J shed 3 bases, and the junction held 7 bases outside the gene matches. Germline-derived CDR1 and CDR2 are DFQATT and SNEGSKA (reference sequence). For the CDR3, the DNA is TGCAGTGCTAAAGGGACTAGCGGGAGGGCCGGAACAGATACGCAGTATTTT. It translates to CSAKGTSGRAGTDTQYF.

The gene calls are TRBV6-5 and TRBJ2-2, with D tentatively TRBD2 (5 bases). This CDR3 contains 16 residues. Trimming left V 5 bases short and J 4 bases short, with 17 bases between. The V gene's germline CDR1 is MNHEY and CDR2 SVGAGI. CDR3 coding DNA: TGTGCCAGCAGTCACGAGGGTCAGGTTCCCACCGGGGAGCTGTTTTTT. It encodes CASSHEGQVPTGELFF.

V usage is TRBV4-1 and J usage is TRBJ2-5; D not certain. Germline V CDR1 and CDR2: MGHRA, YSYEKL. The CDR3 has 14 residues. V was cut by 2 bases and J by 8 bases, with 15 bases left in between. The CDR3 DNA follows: TGCGCCAGCAGCCAATCCGGGCCCTCTGGCACCCAGTACTTC. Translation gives CASSQSGPSGTQYF.

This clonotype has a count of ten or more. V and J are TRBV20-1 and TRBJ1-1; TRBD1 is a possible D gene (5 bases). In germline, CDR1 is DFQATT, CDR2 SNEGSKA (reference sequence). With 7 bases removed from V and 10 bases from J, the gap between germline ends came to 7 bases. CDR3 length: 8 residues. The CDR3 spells CSDRRAFF. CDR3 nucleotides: TGCAGTGACAGGAGAGCTTTCTTT.

The CDR3 bases are TGTGCCACCAGAACACAGGGGAACACTGAAGCTTTCTTT. Its protein product is CATRTQGNTEAFF. The rearrangement joins TRBV19 to TRBJ1-1, with D tentatively TRBD1 (6 bases). Germline values: CDR1 LNHDA, CDR2 SQIVND (reference sequence). This CDR3 region has 13 residues. Trimming took off 10 bases at V and 1 base at J, with 13 bases between the two ends.

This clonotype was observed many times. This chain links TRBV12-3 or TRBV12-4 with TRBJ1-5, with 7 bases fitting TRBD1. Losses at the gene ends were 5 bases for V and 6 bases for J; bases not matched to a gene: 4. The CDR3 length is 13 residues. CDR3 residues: CASSPGTAQPQHF. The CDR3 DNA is TGTGCCAGCAGTCCGGGGACAGCTCAGCCCCAGCATTTT.

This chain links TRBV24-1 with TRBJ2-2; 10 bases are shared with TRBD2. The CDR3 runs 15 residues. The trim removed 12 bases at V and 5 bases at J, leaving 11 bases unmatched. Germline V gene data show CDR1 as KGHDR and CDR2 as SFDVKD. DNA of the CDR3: TGTGCCGCCCGAAGGGGGACTAGCGTGACCGGGGAGCTGTTTTTT. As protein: CAARRGTSVTGELFF.

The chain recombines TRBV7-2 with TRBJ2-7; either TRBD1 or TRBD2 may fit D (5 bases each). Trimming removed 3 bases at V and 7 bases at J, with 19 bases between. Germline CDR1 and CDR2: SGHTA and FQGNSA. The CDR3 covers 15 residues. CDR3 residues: CASSFRFGALGEQYF. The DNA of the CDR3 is TGTGCCAGCAGCTTCCGATTCGGGGCGTTGGGAGAGCAGTACTTC.

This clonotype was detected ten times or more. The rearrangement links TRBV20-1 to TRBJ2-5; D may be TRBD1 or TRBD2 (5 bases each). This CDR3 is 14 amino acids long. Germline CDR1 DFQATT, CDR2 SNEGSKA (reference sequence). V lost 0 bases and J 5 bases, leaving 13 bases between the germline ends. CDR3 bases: TGCAGTGCTAGAGATCGGCCGGGGCGGGAGACCCAGTACTTC. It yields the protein CSARDRPGRETQYF.